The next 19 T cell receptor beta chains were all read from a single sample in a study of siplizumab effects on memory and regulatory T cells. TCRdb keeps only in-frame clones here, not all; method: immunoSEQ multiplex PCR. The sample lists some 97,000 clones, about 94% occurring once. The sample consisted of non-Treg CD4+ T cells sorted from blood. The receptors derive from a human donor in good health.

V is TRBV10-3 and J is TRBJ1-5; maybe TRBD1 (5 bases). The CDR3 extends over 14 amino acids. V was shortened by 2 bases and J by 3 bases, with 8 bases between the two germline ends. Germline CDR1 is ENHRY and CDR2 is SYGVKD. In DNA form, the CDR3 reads TGTGCCATCAGTGAGGGGACGGTCAATCAGCCCCAGCATTTT. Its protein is CAISEGTVNQPQHF.

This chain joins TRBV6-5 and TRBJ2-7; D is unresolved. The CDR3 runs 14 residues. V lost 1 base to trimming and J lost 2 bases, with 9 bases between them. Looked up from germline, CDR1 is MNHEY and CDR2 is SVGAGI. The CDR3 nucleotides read TGTGCCAGCAGTTACTTACAGCCACCCTACGAGCAGTACTTC. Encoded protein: CASSYLQPPYEQYF.

The CDR3 protein is CASSLIGNEQFF. The CDR3 DNA is TGTGCCAGCAGTTTGATCGGGAATGAGCAGTTCTTC. The chain joins TRBV27 to TRBJ2-1; D ambiguous. The V and J ends lost 3 bases and 7 bases respectively, with 7 bases between them. The germline V gene encodes CDR1 MNHEY and CDR2 SMNVEV (reference sequence). The CDR3 contains 12 residues.

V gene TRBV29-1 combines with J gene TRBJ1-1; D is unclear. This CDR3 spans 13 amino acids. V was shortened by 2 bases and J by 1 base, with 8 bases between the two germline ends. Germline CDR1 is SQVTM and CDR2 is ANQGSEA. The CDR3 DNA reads TGCAGCGTTGAATATGCGGGGAACACTGAAGCTTTCTTT. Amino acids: CSVEYAGNTEAFF.

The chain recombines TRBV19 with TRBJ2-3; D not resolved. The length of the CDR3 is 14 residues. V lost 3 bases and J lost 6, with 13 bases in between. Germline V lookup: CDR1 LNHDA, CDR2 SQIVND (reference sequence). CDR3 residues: CASSIIVTVDTQYF. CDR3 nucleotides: TGTGCCAGTAGTATTATTGTTACGGTGGATACGCAGTATTTT.

CDR3 in DNA: TGCAGCGTTGGGGGACAGGGGGTGGGCACAGATACGCAGTATTTT. The encoded protein is CSVGGQGVGTDTQYF. This chain links TRBV29-1 with TRBJ2-3, with 11 bases matching TRBD1. In germline, CDR1 is SQVTM, CDR2 ANQGSEA. V gave up 4 bases and J gave up 1 base; unmatched junction bases: 4. The CDR3 is made up of 15 amino acids.

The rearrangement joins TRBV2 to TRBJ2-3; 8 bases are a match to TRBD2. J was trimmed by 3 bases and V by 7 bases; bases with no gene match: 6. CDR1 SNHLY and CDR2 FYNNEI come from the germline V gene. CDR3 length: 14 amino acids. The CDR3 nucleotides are TGTGCCAGCAACCGACTAGCGCGGACAGATACGCAGTATTTT. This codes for CASNRLARTDTQYF.

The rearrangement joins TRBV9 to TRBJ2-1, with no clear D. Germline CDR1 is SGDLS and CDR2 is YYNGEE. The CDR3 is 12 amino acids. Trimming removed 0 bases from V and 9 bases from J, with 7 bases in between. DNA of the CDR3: TGTGCCAGCAGCGTAGTTGGAGTTGAGCAGTTCTTC. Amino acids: CASSVVGVEQFF.

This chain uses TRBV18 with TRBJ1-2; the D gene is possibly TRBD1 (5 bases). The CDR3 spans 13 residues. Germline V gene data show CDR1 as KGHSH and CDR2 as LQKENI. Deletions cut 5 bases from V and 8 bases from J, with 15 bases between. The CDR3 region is CASSTAQDRGYTF. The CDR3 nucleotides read TGTGCCAGCTCAACCGCACAGGATAGAGGCTACACCTTC.

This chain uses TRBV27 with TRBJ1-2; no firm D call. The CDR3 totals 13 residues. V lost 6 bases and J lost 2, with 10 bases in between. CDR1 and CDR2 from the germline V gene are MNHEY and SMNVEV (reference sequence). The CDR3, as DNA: TGTGCCAGCAGCGAGACGGGGAACTATGGCTACACCTTC. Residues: CASSETGNYGYTF.

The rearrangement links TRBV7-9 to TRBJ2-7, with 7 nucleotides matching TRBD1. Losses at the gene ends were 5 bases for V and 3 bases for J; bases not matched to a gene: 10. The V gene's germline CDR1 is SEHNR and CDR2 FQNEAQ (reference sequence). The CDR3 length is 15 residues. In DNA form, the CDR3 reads TGTGCCAGCAGCCTAATACAGGGGAATAACTACGAGCAGTACTTC. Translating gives CASSLIQGNNYEQYF.

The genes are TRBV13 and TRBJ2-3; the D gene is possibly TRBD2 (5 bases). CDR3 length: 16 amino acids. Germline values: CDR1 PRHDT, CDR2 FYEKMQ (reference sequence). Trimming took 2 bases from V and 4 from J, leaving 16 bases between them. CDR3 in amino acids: CASSLFSRKGADTQYF. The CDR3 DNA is TGTGCCAGCAGCTTATTCTCGCGGAAGGGAGCAGATACGCAGTATTTT.

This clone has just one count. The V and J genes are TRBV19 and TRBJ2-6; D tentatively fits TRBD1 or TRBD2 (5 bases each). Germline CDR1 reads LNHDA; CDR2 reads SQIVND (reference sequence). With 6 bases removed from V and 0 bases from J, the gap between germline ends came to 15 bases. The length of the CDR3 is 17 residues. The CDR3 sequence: CASRVPGPRSGANVLTF. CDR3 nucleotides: TGTGCCAGTAGGGTCCCGGGACCGCGCTCTGGGGCCAACGTCCTGACTTTC.

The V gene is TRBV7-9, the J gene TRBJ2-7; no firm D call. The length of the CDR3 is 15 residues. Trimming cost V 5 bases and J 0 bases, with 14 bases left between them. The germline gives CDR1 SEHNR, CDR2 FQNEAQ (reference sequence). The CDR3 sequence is CASSLDWRSSYEQYF. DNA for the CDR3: TGTGCCAGCAGCCTCGACTGGCGGAGCTCCTACGAGCAGTACTTC.

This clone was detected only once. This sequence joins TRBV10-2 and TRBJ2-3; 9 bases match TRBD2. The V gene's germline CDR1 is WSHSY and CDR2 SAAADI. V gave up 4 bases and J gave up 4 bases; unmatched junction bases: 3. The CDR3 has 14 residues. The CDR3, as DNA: TGCGCCAGCAGTGGCGGGAGGGCCTCAGATACGCAGTATTTT. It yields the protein CASSGGRASDTQYF.

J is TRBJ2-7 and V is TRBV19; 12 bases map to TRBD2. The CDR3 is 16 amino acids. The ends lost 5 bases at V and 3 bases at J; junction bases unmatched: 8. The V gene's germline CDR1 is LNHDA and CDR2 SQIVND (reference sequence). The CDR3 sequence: CASSLQLAGGDYEQYF. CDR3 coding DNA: TGTGCCAGTAGTCTACAACTAGCGGGAGGAGACTACGAGCAGTACTTC.

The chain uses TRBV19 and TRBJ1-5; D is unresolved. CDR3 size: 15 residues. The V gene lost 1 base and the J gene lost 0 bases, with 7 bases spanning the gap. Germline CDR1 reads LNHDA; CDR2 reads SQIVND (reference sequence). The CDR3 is CASSIVGYSNQPQHF. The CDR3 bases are TGTGCCAGTAGTATAGTGGGTTATAGCAATCAGCCCCAGCATTTT.

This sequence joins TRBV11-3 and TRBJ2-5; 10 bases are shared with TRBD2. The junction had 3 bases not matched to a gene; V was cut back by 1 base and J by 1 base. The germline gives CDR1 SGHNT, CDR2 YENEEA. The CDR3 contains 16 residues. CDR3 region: CASSLGLAGGQETQYF. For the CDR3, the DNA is TGTGCCAGCAGCTTAGGTTTAGCGGGAGGCCAAGAGACCCAGTACTTC. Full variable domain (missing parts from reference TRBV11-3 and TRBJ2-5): EAGVVQSPRYKIIEKKQPVAFWCNPISGHNTLYWYLQNLGQGPELLIRYENEEAVDDSQLPKDRFSAERLKGVDSTLKIQPAELGDSAVYLCASSLGLAGGQETQYFGPGTRLLVL.

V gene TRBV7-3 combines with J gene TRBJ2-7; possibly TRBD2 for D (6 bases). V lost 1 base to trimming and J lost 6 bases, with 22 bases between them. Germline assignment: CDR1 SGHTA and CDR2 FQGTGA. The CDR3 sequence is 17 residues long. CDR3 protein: CASSLMGLGKGPLEQYF. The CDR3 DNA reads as TGTGCCAGCAGCTTAATGGGACTGGGTAAAGGGCCTCTCGAGCAGTACTTC. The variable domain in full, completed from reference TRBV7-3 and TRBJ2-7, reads GAGVSQTPSNKVTEKGKYVELRCDPISGHTALYWYRQSLGQGPEFLIYFQGTGAADDSGLPNDRFFAVRPEGSVSTLKIQRTERGDSAVYLCASSLMGLGKGPLEQYFGPGTRLTVT.